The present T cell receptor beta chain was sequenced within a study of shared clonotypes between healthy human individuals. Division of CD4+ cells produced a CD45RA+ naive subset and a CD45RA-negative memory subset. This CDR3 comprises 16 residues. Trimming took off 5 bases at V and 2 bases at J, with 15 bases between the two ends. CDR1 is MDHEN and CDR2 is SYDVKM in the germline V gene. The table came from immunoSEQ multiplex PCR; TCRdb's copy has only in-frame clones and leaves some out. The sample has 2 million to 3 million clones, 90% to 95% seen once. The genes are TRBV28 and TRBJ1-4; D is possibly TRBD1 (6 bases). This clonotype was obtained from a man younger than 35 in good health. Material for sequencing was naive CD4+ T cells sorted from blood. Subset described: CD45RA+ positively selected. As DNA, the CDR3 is TGTGCCAGCAGTCTCATTTCAGGGGTCACTAATGAAAAACTGTTTTTT. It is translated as CASSLISGVTNEKLFF.